This T cell receptor (beta chain) was recorded in a study of long-term antiretroviral therapy in people with HIV. For the study at large: A decade or so separates the oldest specimens from the later 2015 immediate-ART recommendation. General study results and limits: HIV repertoire CDR3 lengths ranged less widely than those of controls. All time points showed a repertoire dominated by clones expanded before ART.

With respect to this clone: Its target is unknown.

The immunoSEQ assay was v3.0, run at survey level. Generated by immunoSEQ multiplex PCR, the TCRdb table keeps only in-frame clones and is missing some. The table includes tens of thousands of clones, roughly nine tenths detected once. V was clipped by 7 bases and J by 10 bases, with 19 bases between them. CDR1 is SNHLY and CDR2 is FYNNEI in the germline V gene. This CDR3 region has 14 residues. Treatment of all HIV participants took place in the United States. This sequence originates from a man aged 50 to 60 with HIV. The sequenced sample was unsorted PBMCs, obtained 2 years after starting antiretroviral therapy. The J gene is TRBJ2-2, the V gene TRBV2, with D hard to call. The CDR3 spells CASTPPDRLKELFF. Written as DNA, the CDR3 is TGTGCCAGCACCCCGCCGGACCGTCTCAAGGAGCTGTTTTTT.